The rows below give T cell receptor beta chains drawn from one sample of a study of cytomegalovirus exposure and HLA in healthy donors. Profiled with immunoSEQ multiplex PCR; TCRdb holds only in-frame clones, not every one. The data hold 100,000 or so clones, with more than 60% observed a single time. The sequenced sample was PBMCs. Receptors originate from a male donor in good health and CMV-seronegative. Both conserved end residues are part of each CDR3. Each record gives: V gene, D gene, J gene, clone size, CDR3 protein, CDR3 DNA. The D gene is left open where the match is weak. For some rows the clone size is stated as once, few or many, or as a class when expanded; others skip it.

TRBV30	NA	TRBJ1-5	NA	CAWSRSALNQPQHF	TGTGCCTGGAGTCGAAGCGCCCTGAATCAGCCCCAGCATTTT
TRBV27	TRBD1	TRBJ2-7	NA	CASSFTGGNYEQYF	TGTGCCAGCAGTTTCACAGGGGGCAACTACGAGCAGTACTTC
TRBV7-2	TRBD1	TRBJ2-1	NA	CASIPRRGTGQGSEQFF	TGTGCCAGCATCCCGAGGAGGGGGACAGGCCAGGGGAGTGAGCAGTTCTTC
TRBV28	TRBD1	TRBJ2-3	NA	CASSHQWGQGSTDTQYF	TGTGCCAGCAGTCATCAATGGGGACAGGGGAGCACAGATACGCAGTATTTT
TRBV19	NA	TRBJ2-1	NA	CASSIMGEGGIEQFF	TGTGCCAGTAGTATTATGGGAGAGGGGGGGATTGAGCAGTTCTTC
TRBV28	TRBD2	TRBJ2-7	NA	CASSPWTGGHEQYF	TGTGCCAGCAGTCCTTGGACGGGAGGCCACGAGCAGTACTTC
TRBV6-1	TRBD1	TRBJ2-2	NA	CASSGTGGTGELFF	TGTGCCAGCTCCGGGACAGGGGGCACCGGGGAGCTGTTTTTT
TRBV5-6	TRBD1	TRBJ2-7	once	CASSPGTEFYEQYF	TGTGCCAGCAGTCCCGGGACAGAGTTTTACGAGCAGTACTTC
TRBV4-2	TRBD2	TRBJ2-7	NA	CASSPSMASGSLGLEQYF	TGTGCCAGCAGCCCCTCTATGGCTAGCGGGAGTCTGGGCCTCGAGCAGTACTTC
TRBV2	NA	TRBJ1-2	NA	CASSNRDRYYGYTF	TGTGCCAGCAGCAACCGTGACAGATACTATGGCTACACCTTC
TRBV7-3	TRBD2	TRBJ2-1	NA	CASSSTSGTFNEQFF	TGTGCCAGCAGCTCGACTAGCGGGACATTCAATGAGCAGTTCTTC
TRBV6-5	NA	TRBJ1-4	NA	CASSRSGVRGEKLFF	TGTGCCAGCAGTCGCTCCGGGGTTCGCGGCGAAAAACTGTTTTTT
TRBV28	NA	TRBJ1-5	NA	CASSLYGAVDSNQPQHF	TGTGCCAGCAGTTTATATGGGGCGGTTGATAGCAATCAGCCCCAGCATTTT
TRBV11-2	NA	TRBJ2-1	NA	CASSFREVEQFF	TGTGCCAGCAGCTTTCGTGAGGTCGAGCAGTTCTTC
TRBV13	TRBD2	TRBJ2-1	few	CASTRSSGSVNEQFF	TGTGCCAGCACCCGGTCTAGCGGGTCGGTAAATGAGCAGTTCTTC
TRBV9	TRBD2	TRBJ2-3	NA	CASSVISGTVGDTQYF	TGTGCCAGCAGCGTTATTAGCGGGACCGTTGGTGATACGCAGTATTTT
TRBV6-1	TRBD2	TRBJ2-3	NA	CASSVTSGGSSTDTQYF	TGTGCCAGCAGTGTGACTAGCGGAGGGTCTAGCACAGATACGCAGTATTTT
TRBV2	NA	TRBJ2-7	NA	CAGSREQGPYEQYF	TGTGCAGGCAGCAGGGAACAGGGCCCCTACGAGCAGTACTTC
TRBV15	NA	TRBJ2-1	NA	CATLRNYDSYNEQFF	TGTGCCACCCTGAGGAACTACGACTCCTACAATGAGCAGTTCTTC
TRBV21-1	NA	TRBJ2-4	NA	CASSGTVAKNIQYF	TGTGCCAGCAGCGGGACAGTAGCCAAAAACATTCAGTACTTC
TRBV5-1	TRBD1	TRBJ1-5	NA	CASSDGTDHSNQPQHF	TGCGCCAGCAGCGATGGGACAGATCATAGCAATCAGCCCCAGCATTTT
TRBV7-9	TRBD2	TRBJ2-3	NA	CASSLVLAADTQYF	TGTGCCAGCAGCTTAGTACTAGCGGCAGATACGCAGTATTTT
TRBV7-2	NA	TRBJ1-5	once	CASSLLGVDQPQHF	TGTGCCAGCAGCCTCCTGGGAGTCGATCAGCCCCAGCATTTT
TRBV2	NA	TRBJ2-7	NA	CASRGWGRLYEQYF	TGTGCCAGCAGGGGGTGGGGGCGGCTCTACGAGCAGTACTTC
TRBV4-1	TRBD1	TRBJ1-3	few	CASSRMGQSGNTIYF	TGCGCCAGCAGCCGGATGGGACAGTCTGGAAACACCATATATTTT
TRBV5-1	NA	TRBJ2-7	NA	CASSLQSYEQYF	TGCGCCAGCAGCTTGCAAAGCTACGAGCAGTACTTC
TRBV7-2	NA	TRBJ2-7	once	CASSEPPGTYEQYF	TGTGCCAGCAGCGAACCCCCCGGGACTTACGAGCAGTACTTC
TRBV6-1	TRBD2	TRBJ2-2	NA	CASRGEGGRTGELFF	TGTGCCAGCCGGGGAGAGGGCGGGAGAACCGGGGAGCTGTTTTTT
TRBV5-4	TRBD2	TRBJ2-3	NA	CASSSGGGMSTDTQYF	TGTGCCAGCAGTTCGGGGGGAGGGATGAGCACAGATACGCAGTATTTT
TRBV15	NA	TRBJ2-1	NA	CATGRERTYNEQFF	TGTGCCACCGGTCGTGAGCGCACCTACAATGAGCAGTTCTTC
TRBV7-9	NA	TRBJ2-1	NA	CASSLLDRLEGNEQFF	TGTGCCAGCAGCTTACTAGACAGACTTGAAGGCAATGAGCAGTTCTTC
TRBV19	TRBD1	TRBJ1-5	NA	CASTVGTVINQPQHF	TGTGCCAGTACGGTTGGGACAGTTATCAATCAGCCCCAGCATTTT
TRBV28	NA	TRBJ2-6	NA	CASSKERGRAGTSGANVLTF	TGTGCCAGCAGTAAGGAAAGGGGGCGGGCGGGGACCTCTGGGGCCAACGTCCTGACTTTC
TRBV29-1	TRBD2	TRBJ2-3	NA	CSVPDTSGSPDTQYF	TGCAGCGTTCCGGATACTAGCGGGAGTCCGGATACGCAGTATTTT
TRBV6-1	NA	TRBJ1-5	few	CASSEAGRDQPQHF	TGTGCCAGCAGTGAAGCCGGCAGGGATCAGCCCCAGCATTTT
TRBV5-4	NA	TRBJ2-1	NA	CASSLPLAGTTEQFF	TGTGCCAGCAGCCTCCCCTTGGCGGGGACGACTGAGCAGTTCTTC
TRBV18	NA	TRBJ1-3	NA	CASSTTGYGNTIYF	TGTGCCAGCTCAACCACAGGGTATGGAAACACCATATATTTT
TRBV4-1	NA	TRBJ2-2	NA	CASSQDYRRNTGELFF	TGCGCCAGCAGCCAAGATTACAGGCGGAACACCGGGGAGCTGTTTTTT
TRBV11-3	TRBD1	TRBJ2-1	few	CASSPTSGTEVNEQFF	TGTGCCAGCAGCCCTACATCCGGGACAGAGGTCAATGAGCAGTTCTTC
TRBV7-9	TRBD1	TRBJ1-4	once	CASSSPPTGANEKLFF	TGTGCCAGCAGCTCTCCCCCGACAGGGGCTAATGAAAAACTGTTTTTT
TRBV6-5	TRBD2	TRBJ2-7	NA	CASSYSTGGGSYEQYF	TGTGCCAGCAGTTACTCGACTGGGGGGGGGTCCTACGAGCAGTACTTC
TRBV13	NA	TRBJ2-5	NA	CASSSQGSGETQYF	TGTGCCAGCAGCTCGCAGGGTTCAGGAGAGACCCAGTACTTC
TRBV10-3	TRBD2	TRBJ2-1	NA	CAIKPGLAGVDEQFF	TGTGCCATCAAGCCGGGACTAGCGGGAGTCGATGAGCAGTTCTTC
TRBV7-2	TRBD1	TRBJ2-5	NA	CASSLGTGGETQYF	TGTGCCAGCAGCTTAGGGACAGGAGGAGAGACCCAGTACTTC
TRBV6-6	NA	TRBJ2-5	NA	CASRLGLGGWETQYF	TGTGCCAGCAGACTAGGACTAGGGGGTTGGGAGACCCAGTACTTC
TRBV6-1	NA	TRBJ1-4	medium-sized	CASSESADLHEKLFF	TGTGCCAGCAGTGAATCCGCGGACTTACATGAAAAACTGTTTTTT
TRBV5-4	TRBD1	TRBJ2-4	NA	CASSFSGGDIQYF	TGTGCCAGCAGCTTCTCAGGGGGCGACATTCAGTACTTC
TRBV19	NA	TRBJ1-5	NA	CASSSRQSNQPQHF	TGTGCCAGTAGTTCGCGACAGTCCAATCAGCCCCAGCATTTT
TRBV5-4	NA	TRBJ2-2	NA	CASSLVRENTGGLFF	TGTGCCAGCAGCTTGGTGAGGGAGAACACCGGGGGGCTGTTTTTT
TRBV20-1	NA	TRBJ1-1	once	CSAALINEAFF	TGCAGTGCTGCACTTATAAACGAAGCTTTCTTT
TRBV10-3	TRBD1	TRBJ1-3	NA	CAIRSDRGNTIYF	TGTGCCATCAGATCGGACAGGGGAAACACCATATATTTT
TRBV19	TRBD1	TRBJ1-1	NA	CASSNKGQGGTEAFF	TGTGCCAGTAGTAACAAGGGACAGGGCGGCACTGAAGCTTTCTTT